One and the same sample provided the 21 T cell receptor beta chains below, sequenced in a study of identical twins. Via MiXCR, TCRdb re-called the 5' RACE reads, giving one row per CDR3 protein. The sample has 500,000 to 700,000 distinct CDR3 sequences, about 7.1% seen once; the top ten hold 1.6%. The same sample was also used in a study of yellow fever vaccine responses in identical twins.

The sample was PBMCs. These receptors were collected from a woman between 18 and 29 years old in good health.

This clonotype was counted between two and nine times. The V and J genes are TRBV2 and TRBJ2-2; D assignment may be TRBD1 or TRBD2 (5 bases each). V shed 7 bases and J shed 3 bases, with 15 bases lying between them. The CDR3 is 15 amino acids. Germline CDR1 and CDR2: SNHLY and FYNNEI. The CDR3 reads CASKGDPPDTGELFF. The CDR3, as DNA: TGTGCCAGCAAAGGGGACCCACCCGACACCGGGGAGCTGTTTTTT.

The chain combines TRBV4-1 with TRBJ1-3, with TRBD1 matching over 7 bases. The V gene's germline CDR1 is MGHRA and CDR2 YSYEKL. After removal of 4 bases from V and 0 bases from J, the junction contained 3 bases not matched to a gene. The CDR3 spans 15 residues. CDR3 DNA: TGCGCCAGCAGCCCCTGGGACAGCTCTGGAAACACCATATATTTT. Residues: CASSPWDSSGNTIYF.

This clonotype was seen a few times. V and J are TRBV11-2 and TRBJ2-7; 7 bases match TRBD2. Looked up from germline, CDR1 is SGHAT and CDR2 is FQNNGV. Trimming at V came to 1 base and at J to 4 bases, leaving 10 bases not matched to a gene. This CDR3 has 16 residues. CDR3 coding DNA: TGTGCCAGCAGCTTAGGCGGGGGTCCACGGACTTACGAGCAGTACTTC. Translation: CASSLGGGPRTYEQYF.

This clonotype came up many times. A junction end diverges from the germline sequence, so it may reflect a read error. The CDR3, as DNA: TGTGCCACCAGTGCTTTGTATGAGCAGTTCTTC. Its protein product is CATSALYEQFF. The rearrangement joins TRBV24-1 to TRBJ2-1; unclear D gene. This CDR3 has 11 amino acids. Per the germline V gene, CDR1 is KGHDR and CDR2 is SFDVKD.

The rearrangement links TRBV7-2 to TRBJ2-5; D is uncertain. Germline V CDR1 and CDR2: SGHTA, FQGNSA. The CDR3 totals 14 residues. Trimming left V 2 bases short and J 4 bases short, with 11 bases between. The CDR3 reads CASSLFPSRETQYF. The CDR3 nucleotides read TGTGCCAGCAGCTTATTTCCGAGCCGAGAGACCCAGTACTTC.

The sample holds many counts of this clonotype. The CDR3 DNA reads as TGTGCCAGCAGAGTCACAGGGGATCAGCCCCAGCATTTT. This codes for CASRVTGDQPQHF. V is TRBV12-3 or TRBV12-4 and J is TRBJ1-5; 7 bases fit TRBD1. The CDR3 sequence is 13 residues long. The J segment lost 5 bases and the V segment lost 6 bases, leaving 4 bases of the junction unmatched.

In its sample, this clonotype was seen many times. CDR3 in amino acids: CASSLVVTVRDTQYF. CDR3 DNA sequence: TGTGCCAGCAGTTTAGTCGTGACCGTTCGAGATACGCAGTATTTT. This rearrangement joins TRBV12-3 or TRBV12-4 to TRBJ2-3; D uncertain. The CDR3 spans 15 residues. V was pared by 1 base and J by 5 bases, with 13 bases between.

Only a few counts were recorded for this clonotype. The chain employs TRBV29-1 and TRBJ2-3; TRBD2 agrees at 14 bases. The CDR3 runs 13 residues. CDR1 and CDR2 (germline): SQVTM, ANQGSEA. The trim removed 3 bases at V and 8 bases at J, leaving 1 base unmatched. CDR3 amino acids: CSVEGTSGSTQYF. CDR3 in DNA: TGCAGCGTTGAGGGGACTAGCGGGAGTACGCAGTATTTT.

V usage is TRBV7-8 and J usage is TRBJ2-2; weak D call: TRBD2 (7 bases). This CDR3 is 13 amino acids long. The germline CDR1 and CDR2 sequences are SGHVS and FQNEAQ. Trimming stripped 5 bases from V and 6 bases from J, with 10 bases between. The CDR3 coding sequence is TGTGCCAGCAGCAGGGGGGGGGCCGGGGAGCTGTTTTTT. Amino acid sequence: CASSRGGAGELFF.

Ten or more counts support this clonotype. The chain is built from TRBV29-1 and TRBJ2-7; 8 bases match TRBD2. V shed 4 bases, J shed 0 bases, and the junction held 11 bases outside the gene matches. This CDR3 spans 16 amino acids. Germline CDR1 SQVTM, CDR2 ANQGSEA. The chain's CDR3 is CSVGVTSALSSYEQYF. The CDR3, as DNA: TGCAGCGTTGGAGTGACTAGCGCGTTGAGCTCCTACGAGCAGTACTTC.

There are a few counts of this clonotype. The chain joins TRBV3-1 to TRBJ2-1; perhaps D is TRBD1 or TRBD2 (5 bases each). The CDR3 contains 20 residues. Between the trimmed V and J ends, which lost 6 bases and 0 bases, there was a span of 27 bases. Per the germline V gene, CDR1 is LGHDT and CDR2 is YNNKEL (reference sequence). The CDR3: CASRPRLFGDVYSSYNEQFF. CDR3 sequence (DNA): TGTGCCAGCAGGCCAAGGTTATTCGGGGACGTATATAGCTCCTACAATGAGCAGTTCTTC.

This clonotype was observed at least ten times. The genes are TRBV28 and TRBJ2-7, with unresolved D. Per the germline V gene, CDR1 is MDHEN and CDR2 is SYDVKM. V was cut by 4 bases and J by 4 bases, with 20 bases left in between. This CDR3 has 16 residues. CDR3 DNA: TGTGCCAGCAGTTATGTGGTGGGCCTTGCCGGTTACGAGCAGTACTTC. Protein sequence: CASSYVVGLAGYEQYF.

This rearrangement joins TRBV13 to TRBJ1-2; TRBD1 might be the D (6 bases). The V gene's germline CDR1 is PRHDT and CDR2 FYEKMQ (reference sequence). CDR3 length: 17 amino acids. V was cut by 1 base and J by 5 bases, with 20 bases left in between. CDR3 loop: CASSLEGGRTARYGYTF. CDR3 nucleotides: TGTGCCAGCAGCTTAGAGGGGGGTCGTACGGCGAGGTATGGCTACACCTTC.

This clonotype occurred a few times. The chain employs TRBV7-9 and TRBJ2-5; 7 bases fit TRBD2. The V and J ends lost 3 bases and 5 bases, in that order; junction bases with no gene match: 12. Germline CDR1 is SEHNR and CDR2 is FQNEAQ (reference sequence). CDR3 size: 16 residues. CDR3 amino acids: CASSFGAGSLRETQYF. The DNA of the CDR3 is TGTGCCAGCAGCTTTGGAGCGGGAAGTCTGAGGGAGACCCAGTACTTC.

This clonotype was picked up a small number of times. The V gene is TRBV20-1, the J gene TRBJ2-7; D possibly matches TRBD1 or TRBD2 (5 bases each). Germline assignment: CDR1 DFQATT and CDR2 SNEGSKA (reference sequence). This CDR3 region has 15 residues. Trimming removed 1 base from V and 6 bases from J, with 19 bases in between. CDR3 amino acids: CSARGVGTVRFEQYF. CDR3 nucleotide sequence: TGCAGTGCTAGAGGCGTCGGGACGGTGAGGTTCGAGCAGTACTTC.

This clonotype showed up many times. The chain carries TRBV29-1 and TRBJ2-4; tentatively, D is TRBD1 (6 bases). Germline V CDR1 and CDR2: SQVTM, ANQGSEA. CDR3 length: 16 residues. The V end lost 0 bases, the J end lost 0 bases, and 12 bases lay between the germline ends. CDR3 protein: CSVEEGQILAKNIQYF. CDR3 nucleotides: TGCAGCGTTGAAGAGGGACAAATCCTAGCCAAAAACATTCAGTACTTC.

On this clonotype: This may stem from a read error, because a much larger clone lies one nucleotide away. This chain joins TRBV4-1 and TRBJ2-3; 10 bases line up with TRBD2. Germline lookup yields CDR1 MGHRA and CDR2 YSYEKL. J gave up 2 bases and V 0 bases, and 8 bases lay outside the gene matches. The CDR3 runs to 18 residues. CDR3 in amino acids: CASSQEPKTSGLTDTQYF. CDR3 sequence (DNA): TGCGCCAGCAGCCAAGAACCCAAGACTAGCGGGCTCACAGATACGCAGTATTTT.

This clonotype was seen ten or more times. This rearrangement joins TRBV29-1 to TRBJ2-3; no clear D. Germline loops: CDR1 SQVTM, CDR2 ANQGSEA. The CDR3 contains 14 residues. Trimming left V 4 bases short and J 0 bases short, with 11 bases between. CDR3: CSVAGLTSTDTQYF. CDR3 nucleotides: TGCAGCGTTGCTGGCCTGACTAGCACAGATACGCAGTATTTT.

This clonotype was detected ten times or more. The J gene is TRBJ2-2, the V gene TRBV25-1; D gene uncertain. Germline CDR1 is MGHDK and CDR2 is SYGVNS. Trimming removed 6 bases from V and 3 bases from J, with 11 bases in between. The CDR3 totals 14 residues. The CDR3 loop is CASRSAGDTGELFF. CDR3 coding DNA: TGTGCCAGCAGGTCGGCTGGAGACACCGGGGAGCTGTTTTTT. Supplemented by reference TRBV25-1 and TRBJ2-2, the full variable domain reads EADIYQTPRYLVIGTGKKITLECSQTMGHDKMYWYQQDPGMELHLIHYSYGVNSTEKGDLSSESTVSRIRTEHFPLTLESARPSHTSQYLCASRSAGDTGELFFGEGSRLTVL.

To note about this clonotype: The junction does not match germline at one end; this may be a read error. This chain uses TRBV12-3 or TRBV12-4 with TRBJ2-3, with 13 positions matching TRBD2. CDR3 size: 18 residues. CDR3 coding DNA: TGTGCCATCAGTTTCACTAGCGGGAGGGCCGGGAGCACAGATACGCAGTATTTT. Its translation is CAISFTSGRAGSTDTQYF.

The sample holds a few counts of this clonotype. The chain employs TRBV18 and TRBJ2-7; D is perhaps TRBD1 (6 bases). The CDR3 has 15 residues. Trimming cost V 5 bases and J 0 bases, with 14 bases left between them. Germline lookup yields CDR1 KGHSH and CDR2 LQKENI. CDR3 loop: CASSIPGESSYEQYF. The CDR3 region has the DNA TGTGCCAGCTCAATTCCAGGGGAAAGCTCCTACGAGCAGTACTTC.